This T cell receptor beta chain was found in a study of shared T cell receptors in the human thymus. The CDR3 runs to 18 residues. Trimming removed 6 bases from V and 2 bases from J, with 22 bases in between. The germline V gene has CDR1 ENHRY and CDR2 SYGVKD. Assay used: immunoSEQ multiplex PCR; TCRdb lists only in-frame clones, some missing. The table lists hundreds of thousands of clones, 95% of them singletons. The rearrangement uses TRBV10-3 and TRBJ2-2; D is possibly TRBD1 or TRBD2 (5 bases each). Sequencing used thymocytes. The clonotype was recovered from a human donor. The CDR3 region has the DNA TGTGCCATCAGATTAAAAGCACCCGGGACGGAAAACACCGGGGAGCTGTTTTTT. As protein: CAIRLKAPGTENTGELFF.